This TCR beta chain emerged from a study of shared clonotypes between healthy human individuals. Terminally differentiated effector memory CD45RA+ cells were left out of the naive CD8 fraction, which was CD45RO-negative and positively selected for CCR7. Repertoires were generated with immunoSEQ multiplex PCR, while TCRdb's copy carries only in-frame clones and drops some. The sample lists around 2,000,000 clones, less than 95% occurring once. Germline V lookup: CDR1 MNHEY, CDR2 SVGAGI. CDR3 length equals 14 residues. Trimming removed 5 bases at V and 8 bases at J, with 15 bases between. The sequenced sample was naive CD8+ T cells sorted from blood. The source is a young man in good health. This chain connects TRBV6-5 to TRBJ2-2; weak D call: TRBD1 (6 bases). The CDR3 sequence is CASSSSPGAGELFF. The CDR3 nucleotides are TGTGCCAGCAGTAGCTCACCAGGGGCAGGGGAGCTGTTTTTT.